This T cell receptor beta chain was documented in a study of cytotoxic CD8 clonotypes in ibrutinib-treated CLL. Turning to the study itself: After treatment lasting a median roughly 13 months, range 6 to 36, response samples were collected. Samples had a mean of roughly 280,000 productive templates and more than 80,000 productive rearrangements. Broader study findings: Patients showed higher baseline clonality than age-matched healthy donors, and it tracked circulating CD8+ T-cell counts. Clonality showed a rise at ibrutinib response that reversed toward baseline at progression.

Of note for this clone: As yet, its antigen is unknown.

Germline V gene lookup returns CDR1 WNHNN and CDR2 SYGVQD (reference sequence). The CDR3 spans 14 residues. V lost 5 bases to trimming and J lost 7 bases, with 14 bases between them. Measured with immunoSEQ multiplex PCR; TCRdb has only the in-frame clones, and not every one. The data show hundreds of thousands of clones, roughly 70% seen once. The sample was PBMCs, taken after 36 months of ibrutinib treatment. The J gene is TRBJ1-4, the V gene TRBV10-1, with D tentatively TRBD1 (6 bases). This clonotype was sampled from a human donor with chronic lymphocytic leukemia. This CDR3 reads CASSHRDTSEKLFF. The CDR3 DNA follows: TGCGCCAGCAGTCACCGGGACACCAGTGAAAAACTGTTTTTT.